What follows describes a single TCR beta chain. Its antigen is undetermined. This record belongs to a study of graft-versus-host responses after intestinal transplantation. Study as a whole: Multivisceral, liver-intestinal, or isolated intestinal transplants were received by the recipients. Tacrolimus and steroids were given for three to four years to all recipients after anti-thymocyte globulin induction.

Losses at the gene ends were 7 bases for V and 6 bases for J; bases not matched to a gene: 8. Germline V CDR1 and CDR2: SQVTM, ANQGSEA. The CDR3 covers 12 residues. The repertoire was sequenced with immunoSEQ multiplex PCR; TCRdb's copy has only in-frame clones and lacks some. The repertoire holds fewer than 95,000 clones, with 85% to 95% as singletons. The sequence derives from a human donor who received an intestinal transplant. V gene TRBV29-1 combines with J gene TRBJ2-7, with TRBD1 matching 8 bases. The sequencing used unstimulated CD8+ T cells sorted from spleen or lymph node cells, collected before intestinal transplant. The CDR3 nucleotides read TGCAGCGCAAAGACAGGGGTTATCGAGCAGTACTTC. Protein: CSAKTGVIEQYF.